This paragraph covers one T cell receptor beta chain sequence. Its antigen is still unknown. The sample belongs to a study of T cell clonotyping in hematopoietic cell transplantation. General observations from the study: Pathologically expanded recipient clonotypes increased progressively from day 30 to day 180 as diversity fell.

CDR3 length: 16 amino acids. Trimming removed 2 bases at V and 0 bases at J, with 11 bases between. CDR1 MNHNS and CDR2 SASEGT come from the germline V gene. As for time point: recipient sample about 28 days before transplant, after cytoreduction. Data came from immunoSEQ multiplex PCR; TCRdb stores just in-frame clones and leaves some out. Of 25,000 to 35,000 clones in the sample, 60% to 80% are singletons; the top ten hold about 6%. The specimen was peripheral blood mononuclear cells, collected before stem cell transplant. The V gene is TRBV6-1, the J gene TRBJ1-5; D gene unclear. This receptor was taken from a middle-aged man with myelodysplastic syndrome. Some clones in this sample may be carry-over from other donors' samples. The CDR3 DNA follows: TGTGCCAGCAGTGAATCCGGGCCCTATAGCAATCAGCCCCAGCATTTT. It specifies CASSESGPYSNQPQHF.